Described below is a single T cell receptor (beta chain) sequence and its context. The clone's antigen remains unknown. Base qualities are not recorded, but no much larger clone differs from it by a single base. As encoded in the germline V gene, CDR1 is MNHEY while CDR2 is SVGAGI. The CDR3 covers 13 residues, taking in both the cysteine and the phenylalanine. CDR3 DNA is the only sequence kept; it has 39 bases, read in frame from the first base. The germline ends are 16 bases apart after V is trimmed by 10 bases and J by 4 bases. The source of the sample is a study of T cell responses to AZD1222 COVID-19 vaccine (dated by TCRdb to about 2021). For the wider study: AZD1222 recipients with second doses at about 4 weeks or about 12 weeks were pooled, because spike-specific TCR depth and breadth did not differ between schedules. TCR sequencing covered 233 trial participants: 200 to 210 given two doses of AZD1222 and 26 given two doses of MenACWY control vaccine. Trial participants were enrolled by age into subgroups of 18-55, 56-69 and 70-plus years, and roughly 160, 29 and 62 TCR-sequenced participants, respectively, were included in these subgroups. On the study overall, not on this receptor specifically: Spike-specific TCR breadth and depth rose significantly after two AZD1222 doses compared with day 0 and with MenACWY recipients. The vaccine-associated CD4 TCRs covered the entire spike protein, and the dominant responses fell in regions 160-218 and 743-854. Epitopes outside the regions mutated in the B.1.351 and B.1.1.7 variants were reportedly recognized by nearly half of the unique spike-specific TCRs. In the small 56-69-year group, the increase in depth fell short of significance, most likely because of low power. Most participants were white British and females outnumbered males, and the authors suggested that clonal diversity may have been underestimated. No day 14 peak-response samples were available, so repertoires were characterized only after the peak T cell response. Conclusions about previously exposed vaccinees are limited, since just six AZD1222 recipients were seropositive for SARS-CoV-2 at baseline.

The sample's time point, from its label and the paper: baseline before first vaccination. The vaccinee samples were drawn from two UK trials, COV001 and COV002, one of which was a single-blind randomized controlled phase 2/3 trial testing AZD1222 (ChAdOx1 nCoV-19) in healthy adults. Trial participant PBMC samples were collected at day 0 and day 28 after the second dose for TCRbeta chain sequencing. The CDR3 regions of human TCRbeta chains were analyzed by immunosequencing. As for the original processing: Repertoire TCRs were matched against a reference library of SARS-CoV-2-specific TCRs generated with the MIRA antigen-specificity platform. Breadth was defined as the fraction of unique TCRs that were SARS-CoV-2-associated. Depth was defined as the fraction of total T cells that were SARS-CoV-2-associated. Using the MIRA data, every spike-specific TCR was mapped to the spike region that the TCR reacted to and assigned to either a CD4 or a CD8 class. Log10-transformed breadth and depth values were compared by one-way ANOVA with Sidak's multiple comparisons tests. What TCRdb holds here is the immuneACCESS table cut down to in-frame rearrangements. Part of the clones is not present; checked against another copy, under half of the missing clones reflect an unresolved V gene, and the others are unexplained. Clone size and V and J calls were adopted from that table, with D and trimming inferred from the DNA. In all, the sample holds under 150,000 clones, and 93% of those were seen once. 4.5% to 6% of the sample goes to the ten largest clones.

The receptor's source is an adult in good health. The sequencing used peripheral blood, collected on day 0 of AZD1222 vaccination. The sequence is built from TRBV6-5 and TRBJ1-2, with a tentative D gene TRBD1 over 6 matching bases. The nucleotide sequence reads TGTGCCACCTACACGACAGGCCCCTATGGCTACACCTTC. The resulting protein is CATYTTGPYGYTF.